This passage covers 15 T cell receptor beta chains from one sample sequenced in a study of control samples from healthy donors and cancer patients. The table came from immunoSEQ multiplex PCR; TCRdb's copy has only in-frame clones and leaves some out. The sample holds about 140,000 clones; less than 95% are singletons and the top ten take 5.5% to 7.5%. Sequenced input: blood. The origin of the receptors is a man between 18 and 35 years old in good health.

The chain has TRBV28 and TRBJ2-1; perhaps TRBD2 as D (5 bases). The germline V gene encodes CDR1 MDHEN and CDR2 SYDVKM. Trimming shortened V by 4 bases and J by 0 bases, and 19 bases separated the two germline ends. The CDR3 sequence is 18 residues long. The DNA of the CDR3 is TGTGCCAGCAGTTCCTTCCCGTTACTAGAATACTCCTACAATGAGCAGTTCTTC. Its translation: CASSSFPLLEYSYNEQFF.

V is TRBV30 and J is TRBJ1-3; no reliable D call. This CDR3 spans 15 amino acids. Germline CDR1 is GTSNPN and CDR2 is SVGIG (reference sequence). The V end lost 3 bases, the J end lost 0 bases, and 12 bases lay between the germline ends. CDR3 region: CAWRGGPASGNTIYF. Here the CDR3 DNA reads TGTGCCTGGAGAGGAGGACCGGCCTCTGGAAACACCATATATTTT.

The chain carries TRBV5-1 and TRBJ1-3; no firm D call. Trimming cost V 4 bases and J 0 bases, with 14 bases left between them. This CDR3 has 16 residues. Per germline, CDR1 SGHRS and CDR2 YFSETQ. This chain's CDR3 is CASSGSYKTSGNTIYF. Written as DNA, the CDR3 is TGCGCCAGCAGCGGAAGCTACAAAACCTCTGGAAACACCATATATTTT.

The chain joins TRBV5-6 to TRBJ1-2; 8 bases agree with TRBD1. The CDR3 covers 14 residues. Trimming cost V 4 bases and J 4 bases; bases outside gene matches: 6. The germline V gene has CDR1 SGHDT and CDR2 YYEEEE. The CDR3 DNA is TGTGCCAGCAGCCCAGGGACAGGAAGCTATGGCTACACCTTC. This gives the protein CASSPGTGSYGYTF. Variable domain in full (rest from reference TRBV5-6 and TRBJ1-2): DAGVTQSPTHLIKTRGQQVTLRCSPKSGHDTVSWYQQALGQGPQFIFQYYEEEERQRGNFPDRFSGHQFPNYSSELNVNALLLGDSALYLCASSPGTGSYGYTFGSGTRLTVV.

V usage is TRBV9 and J usage is TRBJ2-1, with 16 bases fitting TRBD2. The CDR3 sequence is 19 residues long. Germline CDR1 reads SGDLS; CDR2 reads YYNGEE. Germline trimming cut 4 bases from V and 8 bases from J; bases unmatched to any gene: 15. DNA for the CDR3: TGTGCCAGCAGCCCCTTAGGGACTAGCGGGGGGGCGGTAGTGGATGAGCAGTTCTTC. This encodes CASSPLGTSGGAVVDEQFF.

J is TRBJ1-1 and V is TRBV3-1 (or the pseudogene TRBV3-2); D gene uncertain. Germline CDR1 is LGHDT and CDR2 is YNNKEL (reference sequence). There are 12 residues in the CDR3. Trimming removed 4 bases from V and 8 bases from J, with 11 bases in between. The CDR3 DNA reads as TGTGCCAGCAGCCTGCTAGGTAGGGAAGCTTTCTTT. It yields the protein CASSLLGREAFF.

The V and J genes are TRBV7-2 and TRBJ2-3; 9 bases map to TRBD2. This CDR3 contains 17 residues. Germline CDR1 and CDR2: SGHTA and FQGNSA. With V trimmed by 0 bases and J by 0 bases, 4 bases remained unmatched. CDR3 in amino acids: CASSLARLAGSTDTQYF. The CDR3 region has the DNA TGTGCCAGCAGCTTAGCGCGGCTAGCGGGGAGCACAGATACGCAGTATTTT.

In this sample, this clone turned up a few times. The V and J genes are TRBV5-4 and TRBJ2-7; 7 bases map to TRBD1. Germline V gene lookup returns CDR1 SGHNT and CDR2 YYREEE (reference sequence). The CDR3 runs to 13 residues. J lost 2 bases, V lost 4 bases, and 3 bases had no gene match. CDR3 coding DNA: TGTGCCAGCAGCCGGGACAGTACCTACGAGCAGTACTTC. It specifies CASSRDSTYEQYF.

The chain is built from TRBV28 and TRBJ2-7; 9 bases fit TRBD1. V gave up 5 bases and J gave up 2 bases; unmatched junction bases: 4. CDR1 is MDHEN and CDR2 is SYDVKM in the germline V gene. The CDR3 extends over 14 amino acids. CDR3 residues: CASSVTGGAYEQYF. The CDR3 nucleotides are TGTGCCAGCAGTGTGACAGGGGGGGCCTACGAGCAGTACTTC.

V and J are TRBV19 and TRBJ1-1, with D possibly TRBD1 on 5 matching bases. CDR3 size: 15 residues. Germline V gene data show CDR1 as LNHDA and CDR2 as SQIVND (reference sequence). The ends were cut back, 5 bases at V and 3 bases at J, with 16 bases in the middle. DNA of the CDR3: TGTGCCAGTAGTCCCCCGGGACGGACGGACACTGAAGCTTTCTTT. This codes for CASSPPGRTDTEAFF.

This chain uses TRBV11-2 with TRBJ2-6; perhaps TRBD1 as D (6 bases). With 5 bases removed from V and 4 bases from J, the gap between germline ends came to 9 bases. CDR3 length: 14 amino acids. Germline CDR1 reads SGHAT; CDR2 reads FQNNGV. In nucleotides, the CDR3 is TGTGCCAGCAGCCTCAGGGGAGGGGCCAACGTCCTGACTTTC. Its translation is CASSLRGGANVLTF.

The chain is built from TRBV6-6 and TRBJ2-5; TRBD2 matches 11 bases. Trimming removed 6 bases from V and 2 bases from J; junction bases left unmatched: 11. Germline V CDR1 and CDR2: MNHNY, SVGAGI (reference sequence). CDR3 length: 17 amino acids. CDR3 in DNA: TGTGCCAGCAGCCGACTCGTGGGACTAGCGGCTCAAGAGACCCAGTACTTC. This sequence encodes CASSRLVGLAAQETQYF.

J is TRBJ2-3 and V is TRBV3-1 (or the pseudogene TRBV3-2); 8 bases line up with TRBD2. The germline CDR1 and CDR2 sequences are LGHDT and YNNKEL (reference sequence). The CDR3 totals 14 residues. Trimming took 0 bases from V and 5 from J; bases not matched to a gene: 1. DNA of the CDR3: TGTGCCAGCAGCCAAGATCTAGCGGGAGATACGCAGTATTTT. Protein product: CASSQDLAGDTQYF.

The rearrangement uses TRBV7-2 and TRBJ1-4; D might be TRBD1 (6 bases). The CDR3 contains 13 residues. Germline V gene data show CDR1 as SGHTA and CDR2 as FQGNSA. Trimming pared 2 bases from V and 6 bases from J, leaving 7 bases between. CDR3 loop: CASSLRGDEKLFF. The CDR3 DNA sequence: TGTGCCAGCAGCTTAAGGGGGGATGAAAAACTGTTTTTT.

The gene calls are TRBV4-2 and TRBJ1-6, with D perhaps TRBD1 (5 bases). The CDR3 has 15 residues. V dropped 1 base and J dropped 9 bases, with 13 bases sitting between them. CDR1 and CDR2 from the germline V gene are LGHNA and YNFKEQ. The CDR3 sequence: CASSQVEGSASPLHF. In nucleotides, the CDR3 is TGTGCCAGCAGCCAAGTTGAGGGGTCCGCTTCACCCCTCCACTTT.